This T cell receptor (beta chain) emerged from a study of cytomegalovirus exposure and HLA in healthy donors. The PCR was carried out with 60 Vbeta primers and 13 Jbeta primers. Libraries were prepared by immunoSEQ multiplex PCR; TCRdb keeps only in-frame clonotypes and omits some of them. In the table there are about 130,000 clones, 65% to 75% of which are singletons. Healthy people donating bone marrow made up the donors. V was cut by 4 bases and J by 5 bases, with 14 bases left in between. Per the germline V gene, CDR1 is GTSNPN and CDR2 is SVGIG (reference sequence). This CDR3 is 13 amino acids long.

The receptor was derived from a man aged 35-49 years in good health and CMV-seropositive. The sequencing input was PBMCs. The chain is built from TRBV30 and TRBJ2-5; D possibly corresponds to TRBD2 (7 bases). CDR3 region: CAWKGGRGETQYF. CDR3 DNA sequence: TGTGCCTGGAAGGGGGGGCGGGGGGAGACCCAGTACTTC.